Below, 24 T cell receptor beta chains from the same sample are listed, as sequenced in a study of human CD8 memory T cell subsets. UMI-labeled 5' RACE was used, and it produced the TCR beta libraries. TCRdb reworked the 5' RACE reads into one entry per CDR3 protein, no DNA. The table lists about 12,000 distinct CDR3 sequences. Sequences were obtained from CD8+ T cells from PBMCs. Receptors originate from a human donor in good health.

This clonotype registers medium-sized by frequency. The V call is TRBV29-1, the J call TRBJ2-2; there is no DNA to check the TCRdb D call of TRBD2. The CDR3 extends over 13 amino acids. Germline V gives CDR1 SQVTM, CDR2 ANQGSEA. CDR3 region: CSVEGLNTGELFF.

The CDR3 region is CASSQLPVNRLANYEQYF. The rearrangement links TRBV4-1 to TRBJ2-7; TCRdb picks TRBD2, but there is no DNA to check that call. Germline loops: CDR1 MGHRA, CDR2 YSYEKL. CDR3 size: 18 residues.

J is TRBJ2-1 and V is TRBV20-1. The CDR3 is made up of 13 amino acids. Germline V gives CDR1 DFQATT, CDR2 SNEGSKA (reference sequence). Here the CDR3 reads CSATTSSYNEQFF.

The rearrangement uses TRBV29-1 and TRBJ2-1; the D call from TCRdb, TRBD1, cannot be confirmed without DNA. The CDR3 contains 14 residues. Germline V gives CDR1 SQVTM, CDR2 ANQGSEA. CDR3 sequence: CSVERQGGYNEQFF.

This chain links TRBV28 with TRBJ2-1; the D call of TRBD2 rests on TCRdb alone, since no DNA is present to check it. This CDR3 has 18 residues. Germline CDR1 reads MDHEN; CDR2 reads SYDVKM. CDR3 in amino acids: CASSQTWGASGLHNEQFF.

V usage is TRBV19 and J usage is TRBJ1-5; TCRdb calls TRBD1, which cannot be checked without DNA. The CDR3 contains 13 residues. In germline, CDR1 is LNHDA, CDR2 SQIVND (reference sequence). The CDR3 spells CASKGTAYQPQHF.

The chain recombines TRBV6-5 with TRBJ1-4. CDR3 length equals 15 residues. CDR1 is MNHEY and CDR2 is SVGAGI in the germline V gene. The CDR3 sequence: CASSYADGGGEKLFF.

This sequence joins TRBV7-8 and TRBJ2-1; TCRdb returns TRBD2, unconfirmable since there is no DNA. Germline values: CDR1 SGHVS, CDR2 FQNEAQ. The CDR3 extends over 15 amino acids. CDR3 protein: CASSLAGLATNEQFF.

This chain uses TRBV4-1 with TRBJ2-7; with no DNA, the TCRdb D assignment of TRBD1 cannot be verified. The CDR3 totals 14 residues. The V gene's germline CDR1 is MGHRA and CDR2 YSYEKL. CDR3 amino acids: CASSQDTTDYEQYF.

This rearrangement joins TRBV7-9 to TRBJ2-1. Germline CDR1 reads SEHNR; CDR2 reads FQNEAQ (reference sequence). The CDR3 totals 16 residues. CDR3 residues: CASSKLDPGYYNEQFF.

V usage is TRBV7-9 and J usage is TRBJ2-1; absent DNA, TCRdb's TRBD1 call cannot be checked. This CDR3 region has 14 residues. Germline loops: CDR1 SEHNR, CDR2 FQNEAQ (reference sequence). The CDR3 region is CASSLEGTTNEQFF.

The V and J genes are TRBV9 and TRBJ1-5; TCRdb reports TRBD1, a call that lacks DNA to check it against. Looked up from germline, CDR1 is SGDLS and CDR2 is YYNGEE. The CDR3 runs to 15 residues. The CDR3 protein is CASSVAGGDNQPQHF.

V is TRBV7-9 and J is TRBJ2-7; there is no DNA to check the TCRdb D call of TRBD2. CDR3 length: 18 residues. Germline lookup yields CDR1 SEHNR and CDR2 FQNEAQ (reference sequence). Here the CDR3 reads CASSSTRLLAGGPYEQYF. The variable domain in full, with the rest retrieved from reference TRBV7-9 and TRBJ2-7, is DTGVSQNPRHKITKRGQNVTFRCDPISEHNRLYWYRQTLGQGPEFLTYFQNEAQLEKSRLLSDRFSAERPKGSFSTLEIQRTEQGDSAMYLCASSSTRLLAGGPYEQYFGPGTRLTVT.

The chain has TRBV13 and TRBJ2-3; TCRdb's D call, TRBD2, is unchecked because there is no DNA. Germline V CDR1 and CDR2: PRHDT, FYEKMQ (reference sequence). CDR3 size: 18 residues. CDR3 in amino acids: CASSSLWTSGDVGDTQYF.

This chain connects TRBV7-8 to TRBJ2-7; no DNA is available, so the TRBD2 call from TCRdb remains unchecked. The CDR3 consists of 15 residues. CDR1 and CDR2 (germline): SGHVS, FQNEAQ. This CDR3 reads CASSFISGSGYEQYF.

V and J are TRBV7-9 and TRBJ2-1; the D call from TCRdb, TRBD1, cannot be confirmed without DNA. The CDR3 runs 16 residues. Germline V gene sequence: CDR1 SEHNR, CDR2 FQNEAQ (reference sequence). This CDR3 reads CASSRHGQGARNEQFF.

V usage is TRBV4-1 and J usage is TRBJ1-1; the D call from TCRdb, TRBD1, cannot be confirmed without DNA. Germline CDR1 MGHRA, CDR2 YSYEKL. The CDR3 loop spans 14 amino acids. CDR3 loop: CASSQKTGDTEAFF.

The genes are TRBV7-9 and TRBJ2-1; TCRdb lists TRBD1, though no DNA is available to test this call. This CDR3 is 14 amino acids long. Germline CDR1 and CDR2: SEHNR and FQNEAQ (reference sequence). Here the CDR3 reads CASSLEGALNEQFF.

CDR3 sequence reads: CASRTTGARNTEAFF. The genes are TRBV6-2 or TRBV6-3 and TRBJ1-1; TCRdb's D call of TRBD1 is untestable without DNA. This CDR3 contains 15 residues. Per the germline V gene, CDR1 is MNHEY and CDR2 is SVGEGT.

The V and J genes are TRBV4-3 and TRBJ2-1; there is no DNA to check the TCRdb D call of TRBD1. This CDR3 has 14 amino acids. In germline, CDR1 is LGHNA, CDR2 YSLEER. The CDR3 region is CASSHQGGSNEQFF.

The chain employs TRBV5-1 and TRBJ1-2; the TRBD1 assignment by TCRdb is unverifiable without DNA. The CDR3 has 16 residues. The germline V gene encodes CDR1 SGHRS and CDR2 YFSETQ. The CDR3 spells CASSLLQGAVAAGYTF. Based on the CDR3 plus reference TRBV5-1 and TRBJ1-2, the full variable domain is KAGVTQTPRYLIKTRGQQVTLSCSPISGHRSVSWYQQTPGQGLQFLFEYFSETQRNKGNFPGRFSGRQFSNSRSEMNVSTLELGDSALYLCASSLLQGAVAAGYTFGSGTRLTVV.

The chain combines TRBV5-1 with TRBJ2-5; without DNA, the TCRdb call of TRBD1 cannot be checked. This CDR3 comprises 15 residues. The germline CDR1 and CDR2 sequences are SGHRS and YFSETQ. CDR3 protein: CASSLFRTVQETQYF.

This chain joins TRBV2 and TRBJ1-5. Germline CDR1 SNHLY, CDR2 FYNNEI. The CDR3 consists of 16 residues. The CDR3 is CASSDDHPIGNQPQHF.

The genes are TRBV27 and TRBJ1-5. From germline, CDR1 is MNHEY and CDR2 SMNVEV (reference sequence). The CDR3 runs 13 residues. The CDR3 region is CASSSGGGQPQHF.